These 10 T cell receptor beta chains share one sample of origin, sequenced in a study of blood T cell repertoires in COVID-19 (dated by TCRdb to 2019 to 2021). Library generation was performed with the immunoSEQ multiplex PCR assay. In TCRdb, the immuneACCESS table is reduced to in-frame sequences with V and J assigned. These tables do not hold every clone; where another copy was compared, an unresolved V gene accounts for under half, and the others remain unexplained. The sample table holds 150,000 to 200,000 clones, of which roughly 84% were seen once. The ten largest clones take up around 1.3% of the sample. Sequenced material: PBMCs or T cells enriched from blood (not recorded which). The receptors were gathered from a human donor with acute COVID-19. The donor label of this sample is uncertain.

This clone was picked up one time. The CDR3 DNA reads as TGCGCCAGCAGCATCGGGACTAACTACAATGAGCAGTTCTTC. Translating gives CASSIGTNYNEQFF. The V call is TRBV5-1, the J call TRBJ2-1, with 7 bases aligning to TRBD2. V shed 4 bases and J 3 bases; nucleotides not matched to a gene: 4. Looked up from germline, CDR1 is SGHRS and CDR2 is YFSETQ. The CDR3 loop spans 14 amino acids.

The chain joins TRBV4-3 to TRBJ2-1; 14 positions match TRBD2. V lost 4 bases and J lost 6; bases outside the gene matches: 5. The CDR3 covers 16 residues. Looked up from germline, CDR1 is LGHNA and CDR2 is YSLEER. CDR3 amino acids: CASSLRLAGGANEQFF. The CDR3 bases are TGCGCCAGCAGCCTCAGACTAGCGGGGGGGGCCAATGAGCAGTTCTTC.

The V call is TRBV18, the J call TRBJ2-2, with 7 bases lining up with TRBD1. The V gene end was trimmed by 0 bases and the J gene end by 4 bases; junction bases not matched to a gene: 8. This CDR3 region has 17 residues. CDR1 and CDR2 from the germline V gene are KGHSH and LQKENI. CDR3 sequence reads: CASSPPSWDRSTGELFF. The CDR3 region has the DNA TGTGCCAGCTCACCACCTTCCTGGGACAGATCCACCGGGGAGCTGTTTTTT.

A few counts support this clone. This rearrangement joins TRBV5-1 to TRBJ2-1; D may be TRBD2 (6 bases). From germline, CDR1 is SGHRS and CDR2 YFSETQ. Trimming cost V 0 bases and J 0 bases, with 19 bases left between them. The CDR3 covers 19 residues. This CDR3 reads CASSLGAGSLSSSYNEQFF. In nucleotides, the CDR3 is TGCGCCAGCAGCTTGGGGGCCGGGAGCCTATCCAGCTCCTACAATGAGCAGTTCTTC.

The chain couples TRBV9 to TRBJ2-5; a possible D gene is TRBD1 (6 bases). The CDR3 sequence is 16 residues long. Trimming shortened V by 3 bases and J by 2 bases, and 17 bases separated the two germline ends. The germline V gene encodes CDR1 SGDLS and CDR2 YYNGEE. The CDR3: CASSARSGTPQETQYF. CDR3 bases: TGTGCCAGCAGCGCCCGTTCCGGGACACCGCAAGAGACCCAGTACTTC.

The CDR3 DNA is TGTGCCAGTAGTAGGATTGGGGACAACTTATTCTATGGCTACACCTTC. Its protein product is CASSRIGDNLFYGYTF. The V and J genes are TRBV19 and TRBJ1-2; tentatively, D is TRBD1 (6 bases). V was cut by 4 bases and J by 4 bases, with 19 bases left in between. The CDR3 is 16 amino acids. CDR1 LNHDA and CDR2 SQIVND come from the germline V gene (reference sequence). Filled out from reference TRBV19 and TRBJ1-2, the complete variable domain reads DGGITQSPKYLFRKEGQNVTLSCEQNLNHDAMYWYRQDPGQGLRLIYYSQIVNDFQKGDIAEGYSVSREKKESFPLTVTSAQKNPTAFYLCASSRIGDNLFYGYTFGSGTRLTVV.

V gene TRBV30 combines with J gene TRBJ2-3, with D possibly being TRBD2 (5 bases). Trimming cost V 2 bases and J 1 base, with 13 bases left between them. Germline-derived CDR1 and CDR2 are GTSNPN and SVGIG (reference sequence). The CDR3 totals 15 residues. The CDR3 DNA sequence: TGTGCCTGGAGTCCGGACTGGCGAGGCACAGATACGCAGTATTTT. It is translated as CAWSPDWRGTDTQYF.

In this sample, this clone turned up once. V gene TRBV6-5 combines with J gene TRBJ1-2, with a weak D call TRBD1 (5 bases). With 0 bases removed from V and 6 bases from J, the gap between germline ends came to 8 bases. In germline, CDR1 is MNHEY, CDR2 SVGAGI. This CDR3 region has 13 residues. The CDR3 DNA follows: TGTGCCAGCAGTTACTCGAAAGGGGATGGCTACACCTTC. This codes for CASSYSKGDGYTF.

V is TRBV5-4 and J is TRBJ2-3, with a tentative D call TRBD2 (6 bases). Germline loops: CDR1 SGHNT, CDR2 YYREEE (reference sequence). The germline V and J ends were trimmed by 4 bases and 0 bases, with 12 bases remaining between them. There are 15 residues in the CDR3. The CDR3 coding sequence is TGTGCCAGCAGCCCCGATAGCGGAAGCACAGATACGCAGTATTTT. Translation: CASSPDSGSTDTQYF. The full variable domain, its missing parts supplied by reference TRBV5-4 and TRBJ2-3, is ETGVTQSPTHLIKTRGQQVTLRCSSQSGHNTVSWYQQALGQGPQFIFQYYREEENGRGNFPPRFSGLQFPNYSSELNVNALELDDSALYLCASSPDSGSTDTQYFGPGTRLTVL.

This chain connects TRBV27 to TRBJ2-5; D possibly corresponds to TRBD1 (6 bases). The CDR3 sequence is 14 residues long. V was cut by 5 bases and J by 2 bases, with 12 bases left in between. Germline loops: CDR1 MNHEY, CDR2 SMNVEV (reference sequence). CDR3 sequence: CASSGTNSQETQYF. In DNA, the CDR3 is TGTGCCAGCAGTGGGACAAATAGTCAAGAGACCCAGTACTTC.